The present T cell receptor (beta chain) was sequenced within a study of Ad26.COV2.S vaccination and SARS-CoV-2 variants. Turning to the study itself: Once or twice, 56 days apart, Ad26.COV2.S was delivered intramuscularly. Study results and caveats: For non-spike TCRs, breadth in vaccine recipients resembled that in placebo recipients. Researchers cautioned that TCR breadth and depth analyses may have underestimated total T cell responses.

Germline CDR1 SEHNR, CDR2 FQNEAQ (reference sequence). Trimming removed 2 bases from V and 4 bases from J, with 13 bases in between. This CDR3 has 15 residues. The method was immunoSEQ multiplex PCR; TCRdb's version includes in-frame clones alone and lacks a portion of them. The profile shows approximately 300,000 clones, around four fifths of them singletons. As concerns this clone: Its antigen is not identified.

Treatment defined: 19 received Ad26.COV2.S at low or high dose, single or two shots; several received placebo; per-sample allocation not given. Samples analyzed were those drawn on day 63 after the first vaccine or placebo injection. Boston supplied an adult donor aged 18-55 years. This rearrangement joins TRBV7-9 to TRBJ2-3, with D possibly being TRBD1 (6 bases). Source: peripheral blood, taken in a trial of Ad26.COV2.S vaccine versus placebo. The clonotype comes from a person aged 18-65 years who received the Ad26.COV2.S COVID-19 vaccine or a placebo. In nucleotides, the CDR3 is TGTGCCAGCAGCTTATATCAGGGGTATTCAGATACGCAGTATTTT. Protein sequence: CASSLYQGYSDTQYF.